Included here is one T cell receptor (beta chain) sequence, with context. The target antigen is unknown. These data belong to a study of a mutant IDH1 vaccine in newly diagnosed glioma. Whole-study context: Treatment recipients were 62.5% male and about 40% female, and their mean age was 40.4 years. Before enrollment, patients got radiotherapy alone, temozolomide alone, or mostly the combination. Findings and limits, study-wide: It was about 93% of patients that developed vaccine-induced immune responses.

The germline CDR1 and CDR2 sequences are MNHNS and SASEGT. The CDR3 is made up of 12 amino acids. The ends were cut back, 6 bases at V and 5 bases at J, with 10 bases in the middle. Time point described: week 11, during vaccination. One vaccine dose held 300 ug of mutant IDH1 20-mer peptide and came with topical imiquimod. New astrocytomas of WHO grade 3 or 4 that were IDH1-mutant and ATRX-lost were found in the donors. Clones were read by immunoSEQ multiplex PCR, and TCRdb kept only the in-frame ones, dropping some. The sample lists roughly 70,000 clones, 70% to 85% occurring once. The rearrangement links TRBV6-1 to TRBJ1-1, with no clear D. The sample was PBMCs, taken from a glioma patient whose treatment included an IDH1 peptide vaccine. This clonotype was obtained from a woman between 50 and 59 years old with glioma. The chain's CDR3 is CASRTLGTEAFF. In DNA form, the CDR3 reads TGTGCCAGCAGGACCCTTGGGACTGAAGCTTTCTTT.